This T cell receptor (beta chain) stems from a study of post-analysis software for immune sequencing data. Study context: Recorded disease courses covered relapsing-remitting, secondary progressive and progressive-relapsing multiple sclerosis. Some patients had no subtype annotation. The study's findings and limits: By F measure, samples from a shared preparation batch strongly co-clustered. Compared with controls, patients had more of five TRBV segments, including TRBV5-6, TRBV5-1 and TRBV20-1. Comparison with controls showed significantly lower normalized Chao1 diversity in multiple sclerosis patients.

The TCR beta cDNA libraries carried unique molecular identifiers. Input amounts of 1 to 10 million T cells were used. These gave 500,000 or so cDNA molecules, so each molecule approximated one T cell. A single record per CDR3 protein comes from TCRdb applying MiXCR to the PCR reads. This sample carries about 540,000 distinct CDR3 sequences, around 34% of them seen once, and the ten largest clones take roughly 6%. Turning to this clonotype: Its antigen is not known.

There are 12 residues in the CDR3. Germline lookup yields CDR1 WNHNN and CDR2 SYGVQD (reference sequence). Deletions cut 3 bases from V and 7 bases from J, with 8 bases between. The receptor was isolated from a girl aged 2-17 years with multiple sclerosis. This chain links TRBV10-1 with TRBJ2-3; D uncertain. Sequenced input: blood. The CDR3 reads CASSDRFHTQYF. DNA for the CDR3: TGCGCCAGCAGTGACAGGTTCCATACGCAGTATTTT.